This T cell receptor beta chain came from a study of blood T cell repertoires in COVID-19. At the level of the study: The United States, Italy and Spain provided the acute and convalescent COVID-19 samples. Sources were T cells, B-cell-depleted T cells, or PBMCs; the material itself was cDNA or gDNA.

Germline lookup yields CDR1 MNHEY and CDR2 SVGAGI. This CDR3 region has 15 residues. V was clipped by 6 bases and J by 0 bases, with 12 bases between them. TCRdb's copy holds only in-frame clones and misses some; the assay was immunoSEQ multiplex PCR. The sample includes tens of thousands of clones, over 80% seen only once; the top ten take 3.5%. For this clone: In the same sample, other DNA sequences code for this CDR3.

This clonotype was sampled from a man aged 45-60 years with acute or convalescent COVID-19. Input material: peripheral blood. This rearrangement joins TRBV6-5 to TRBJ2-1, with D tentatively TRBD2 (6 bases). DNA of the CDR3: TGTGCCAGCAGCCTCGGGCGGGGCTCCTACAATGAGCAGTTCTTC. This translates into CASSLGRGSYNEQFF.